The 8 T cell receptor beta chains below come from one sample, sequenced in a study of T cells in Graves' hyperthyroidism and ophthalmopathy. TCR beta CDR3 sequences were amplified from RNA transcripts. The study used the HTBI primer set for a first-round RT-PCR of the TCR CDR3. One entry per CDR3 protein, called by TCRdb with MiXCR from the multiplex PCR reads. Here the sample spans more than 300,000 distinct CDR3 sequences, around 15% being singletons. The specimen was blood. The receptors derive from a woman aged 25 to 39 with Graves' ophthalmopathy.

A few counts support this clonotype. This chain joins TRBV7-9 and TRBJ1-5; D is unclear. V shed 5 bases and J shed 0 bases, with 20 bases lying between them. The CDR3 loop spans 18 amino acids. Per germline, CDR1 SEHNR and CDR2 FQNEAQ (reference sequence). The CDR3 DNA reads as TGTGCCAGCAGCCCCGAAGCGTGGTCGGGGTATAGCAATCAGCCCCAGCATTTT. Translated: CASSPEAWSGYSNQPQHF.

This clonotype was found many times. V and J are TRBV7-9 and TRBJ2-1; the D gene is possibly TRBD1 (5 bases). The germline gives CDR1 SEHNR, CDR2 FQNEAQ (reference sequence). V was clipped by 1 base and J by 2 bases, with 12 bases between them. CDR3 length: 16 amino acids. The DNA for the CDR3 is TGTGCCAGCAGCTTAGGGGGCAGGTCCCCCTACAATGAGCAGTTCTTC. Protein: CASSLGGRSPYNEQFF.

This clonotype was seen more than once but under ten times. J is TRBJ2-2 and V is TRBV6-2 or TRBV6-3; no clear D gene. The V and J ends lost 6 bases and 7 bases respectively, with 12 bases between them. CDR3 length: 13 residues. Germline V CDR1 and CDR2: MNHEY, SVGEGT. The DNA for the CDR3 is TGTGCCAGCAGGGAATCCAGCCACGGGGAGCTGTTTTTT. It translates to CASRESSHGELFF.

Details on this clonotype: One junction end disagrees with the germline gene, perhaps due to a read error. This rearrangement joins TRBV5-1 to TRBJ2-1; D remains ambiguous. The CDR3 is made up of 13 amino acids. The germline V gene has CDR1 SGHRS and CDR2 YFSETQ. The CDR3 DNA reads as TGCGCCAGCAGCTTAGGGTTAGGAAACAATGAGATCTTC. Translated, it gives CASSLGLGNNEIF.

This clonotype was seen ten or more times. The chain is built from TRBV18 and TRBJ2-7, with a possible D match to TRBD1 (6 bases). V lost 1 base and J lost 7, with 8 bases in between. Germline CDR1 reads KGHSH; CDR2 reads LQKENI. This CDR3 comprises 12 residues. The CDR3 region has the DNA TGTGCCAGCTCACCACGTACAGGGGAGCAGTACTTC. It codes for CASSPRTGEQYF. Using reference TRBV18 and TRBJ2-7 for the parts outside the CDR3, the full variable domain is NAGVMQNPRHLVRRRGQEARLRCSPMKGHSHVYWYRQLPEEGLKFMVYLQKENIIDESGMPKERFSAEFPKEGPSILRIQQVVRGDSAAYFCASSPRTGEQYFGPGTRLTVT.

This clonotype appeared a few times. The gene calls are TRBV14 and TRBJ2-5; D uncertain. Germline CDR1 reads SGHDN; CDR2 reads FVKESK. This CDR3 has 14 amino acids. The ends were cut back, 0 bases at V and 4 bases at J, with 9 bases in the middle. CDR3 nucleotides: TGTGCCAGCAGCCAAGATTACTCCCCAGAGACCCAGTACTTC. Translated, it gives CASSQDYSPETQYF.

A note on this clonotype: Just one base apart from a much larger clone, this may be a read error. The rearrangement uses TRBV6-2 or TRBV6-3 and TRBJ2-1; D is tentatively TRBD1 or TRBD2 (5 bases each). The CDR3 is 15 residues long. The germline CDR1 and CDR2 sequences are MNHEY and SVGEGT. The CDR3 sequence is CASSYMRDVYSEQFF. The CDR3 coding sequence is TGTGCCAGCAGTTATATGAGGGACGTTTACAGTGAGCAGTTCTTC.

The rearrangement joins TRBV30 to TRBJ2-3; weak D call: TRBD1 (6 bases). Per the germline V gene, CDR1 is GTSNPN and CDR2 is SVGIG (reference sequence). The CDR3 is made up of 13 amino acids. V lost 5 bases and J lost 2, with 11 bases in between. For the CDR3, the DNA is TGTGCCTGGTGCAGGGGAGTCACAGATACGCAGTATTTT. This translates into CAWCRGVTDTQYF.